The 11 T cell receptor beta chains listed next were all sequenced from one sample in a study of blood T cell repertoires in COVID-19 (dated by TCRdb to about 2020). Libraries came from the immunoSEQ multiplex PCR assay. Held by TCRdb, this immuneACCESS table contains in-frame sequences only and omits some clones. Under half of the omission traces to an unresolved V gene where checked; the cause of the rest is unknown. In all, the sample holds some 240,000 clones, and more than 85% of those were seen once. Of the sample, around 0.84% is held by the ten largest clones. Sample: peripheral blood. The receptors derive from a man aged 55 to 70 with COVID-19, enrolled during active disease.

The rearrangement joins TRBV10-3 to TRBJ2-1; D might be TRBD1 (6 bases). V lost 3 bases to trimming and J lost 3 bases, with 27 bases between them. The CDR3 loop spans 20 amino acids. From germline, CDR1 is ENHRY and CDR2 SYGVKD. Here the CDR3 reads CAISDPRGGSHRADYNEQFF. The CDR3 coding sequence is TGTGCCATCAGTGATCCCCGAGGTGGGTCCCACAGGGCCGACTACAATGAGCAGTTCTTC.

This clone was seen a single time. This chain connects TRBV3-1 (or the pseudogene TRBV3-2) to TRBJ2-7; 11 nucleotides agree with TRBD2. Looked up from germline, CDR1 is LGHDT and CDR2 is YNNKEL (reference sequence). The CDR3 covers 17 residues. The V segment lost 0 bases and the J segment 2 bases; nucleotides outside the gene matches: 6. The CDR3 bases are TGTGCCAGCAGCCAAGAAGGGGTAGCGGGAGGGCCCTACGAGCAGTACTTC. It translates to CASSQEGVAGGPYEQYF.

The chain combines TRBV5-8 with TRBJ1-4, with 9 bases matching TRBD1. Germline V gene lookup returns CDR1 SGHTS and CDR2 YDEGEE. V was clipped by 0 bases and J by 7 bases; unmatched bases: 7. The CDR3 is 16 amino acids. In nucleotides, the CDR3 is TGTGCCAGCAGCTTGGAGGGGGACAGGGACTCTGAAAAACTGTTTTTT. It specifies CASSLEGDRDSEKLFF.

The chain joins TRBV19 to TRBJ2-1, with TRBD1 identical over 7 bases. Germline trimming cut 0 bases from V and 6 bases from J; bases unmatched to any gene: 5. This CDR3 is built from 15 residues. Germline lookup yields CDR1 LNHDA and CDR2 SQIVND (reference sequence). The CDR3 nucleotides read TGTGCCAGTAGTATAGACAGGGGGTCAATCAATGAGCAGTTCTTC. It translates to CASSIDRGSINEQFF.

The V call is TRBV12-3 or TRBV12-4, the J call TRBJ1-1, with a weak D call TRBD1 (5 bases). The germline V and J ends were trimmed by 7 bases and 3 bases, with 12 bases remaining between them. CDR3 length equals 13 residues. The CDR3 DNA follows: TGTGCCAGCAATAAGGGGAGGGACACTGAAGCTTTCTTT. Translation gives CASNKGRDTEAFF.

The chain joins TRBV7-3 to TRBJ1-1, with 8 nucleotides matching TRBD1. This CDR3 spans 15 amino acids. V lost 5 bases and J lost 4; bases outside the gene matches: 9. Per the germline V gene, CDR1 is SGHTA and CDR2 is FQGTGA. CDR3 nucleotides: TGTGCCAGCAGCCCCAGGGGGCCAACGGGCACTGAAGCTTTCTTT. Translated: CASSPRGPTGTEAFF.

This chain connects TRBV2 to TRBJ2-7, with 7 bases matching TRBD1. The CDR3 totals 16 residues. Germline assignment: CDR1 SNHLY and CDR2 FYNNEI. The J segment lost 3 bases and the V segment lost 3 bases, leaving 11 bases of the junction unmatched. In DNA, the CDR3 is TGTGCCAGCAGTGAGCGGAGAGGGGGCAGTCTCTACGAGCAGTACTTC. Residues: CASSERRGGSLYEQYF.

The rearrangement links TRBV27 to TRBJ1-5; 8 bases fit TRBD1. The CDR3 is made up of 17 amino acids. Germline V gene sequence: CDR1 MNHEY, CDR2 SMNVEV (reference sequence). The ends lost 3 bases at V and 0 bases at J; junction bases unmatched: 7. The CDR3 region is CASSLGQGADSNQPQHF. CDR3 sequence (DNA): TGTGCCAGCAGTTTGGGCCAGGGGGCCGATAGCAATCAGCCCCAGCATTTT.

The chain combines TRBV9 with TRBJ2-4; possible D gene TRBD2, 5 bases. From germline, CDR1 is SGDLS and CDR2 YYNGEE. This CDR3 region has 17 residues. Deletions cut 0 bases from V and 0 bases from J, with 13 bases between. The CDR3 region has the DNA TGTGCCAGCAGCGTAGAGAGGGCCCCTTTAGCCAAAAACATTCAGTACTTC. Its translation: CASSVERAPLAKNIQYF.

This chain uses TRBV7-9 with TRBJ2-1; D unresolved. Germline CDR1 is SEHNR and CDR2 is FQNEAQ (reference sequence). This CDR3 contains 14 residues. V lost 1 base to trimming and J lost 5 bases, with 9 bases between them. As DNA, the CDR3 is TGTGCCAGCAGCTTAGGTATAGCAAACAATGAGCAGTTCTTC. Encoded protein: CASSLGIANNEQFF.

The chain uses TRBV7-9 and TRBJ2-7, with 8 bases aligning to TRBD2. CDR3 length equals 12 residues. V lost 10 bases and J lost 6; bases outside the gene matches: 8. Germline values: CDR1 SEHNR, CDR2 FQNEAQ (reference sequence). For the CDR3, the DNA is TGTGCCACGCAACCGGGGGGGCGCGAGCAGTACTTC. As protein: CATQPGGREQYF.